The rows below give T cell receptor beta chains drawn from one sample of a study of OX40 agonist ivuxolimab in advanced cancers. Repertoires were generated with immunoSEQ multiplex PCR, while TCRdb's copy carries only in-frame clones and drops some. This sample has about 13,000 clones, with about 80% found just once. This specimen consisted of CD4+ or CD8+ T cells sorted from blood, obtained in a trial of the OX40 agonist ivuxolimab. These receptors originate from an adult with an advanced solid tumor such as melanoma, head and neck, liver or kidney cancer. Both conserved end residues are part of each CDR3. D genes are given only for firm matches. Clone size is stated in some rows and not others, as once, few, many or a class when expanded.

clone size,D gene,V gene,J gene,CDR3 DNA,CDR3 protein
-,TRBD2,TRBV10-3,TRBJ2-7,TGTGCCAGCCAAGACGACAGCGGGAGGAGTTACGAGCAGTACTTC,CASQDDSGRSYEQYF
-,-,TRBV6-5,TRBJ2-1,TGTGCCAGCAGTTACTTTGGACAGACGGAGCAGTTCTTC,CASSYFGQTEQFF
-,TRBD1,TRBV27,TRBJ2-7,TGTGCCAGCAGTTCGGACCGGGACAGGGTTAAACAGTACTTC,CASSSDRDRVKQYF
-,-,TRBV7-8,TRBJ1-5,TGTGCCAGCAGCTTAGCTGGAGGGGTGGCTCAGCCCCAGCATTTT,CASSLAGGVAQPQHF
-,-,TRBV25-1,TRBJ2-1,TGTGCCAGCAGTGAAGGGGGTGACAATGAGCAGTTCTTC,CASSEGGDNEQFF
few,-,TRBV5-6,TRBJ1-4,TGTGCCAGCAGCTGGGGGGCAGAGTCAACTAATGAAAAACTGTTTTTT,CASSWGAESTNEKLFF
few,-,TRBV10-3,TRBJ1-1,TGTGCCATCAGTGAGCCACAGGTTAGCGCTGAAGCTTTCTTT,CAISEPQVSAEAFF
few,-,TRBV6-5,TRBJ1-1,TGTGCCAGCAGTTACTGGGAGGCGACTGAAGCTTTCTTT,CASSYWEATEAFF
few,-,TRBV6-1,TRBJ2-7,TGTGCCAGCAGTGAAGCGCTTCGGGTGGTCGACGAGCAGTACTTC,CASSEALRVVDEQYF
-,TRBD2,TRBV10-3,TRBJ2-7,TGTGCCATCAGTGAGTCTAGTGGCCTAGCGGGAGATAACGAGCAGTACTTC,CAISESSGLAGDNEQYF